The 11 T cell receptor beta chains presented below share a single source sample, sequenced in a study of blood T cells in healthy people across ages. A sample-barcoded 5' primer and a J-beta primer mix were used in a second PCR of roughly 6 to 11 cycles. Each CDR3 protein gets one entry after TCRdb re-called the 5' RACE reads with MiXCR. The profile covers about 1.5 million distinct CDR3 sequences, with roughly 45% appearing a single time and approximately 7.9% taken by the ten largest. Sequencing input: blood. The origin of the receptors is a woman under 30 in good health.

This clonotype has only a few counts. The chain has TRBV12-3 or TRBV12-4 and TRBJ2-6; D remains unclear. V lost 3 bases and J 2 bases, leaving 5 bases between the germline ends. This CDR3 spans 14 amino acids. For the CDR3, the DNA is TGTGCCAGCAGTTTCGCCGCTGGGGCCAACGTCCTGACTTTC. Amino acids: CASSFAAGANVLTF.

The V call is TRBV2, the J call TRBJ2-1; D is unresolved. Germline assignment: CDR1 SNHLY and CDR2 FYNNEI. The CDR3 is 15 amino acids. Trimming stripped 3 bases from V and 0 bases from J, with 9 bases between. The chain's CDR3 is CASSDKRSSYNEQFF. The CDR3 coding sequence is TGTGCCAGCAGTGATAAGCGCAGCTCCTACAATGAGCAGTTCTTC. Filled out from reference TRBV2 and TRBJ2-1, the complete variable domain reads EPEVTQTPSHQVTQMGQEVILRCVPISNHLYFYWYRQILGQKVEFLVSFYNNEISEKSEIFDDQFSVERPDGSNFTLKIRSTKLEDSAMYFCASSDKRSSYNEQFFGPGTRLTVL.

The V gene is TRBV4-2, the J gene TRBJ1-1; possibly TRBD1 for D (5 bases). Germline lookup yields CDR1 LGHNA and CDR2 YNFKEQ. The CDR3 has 18 amino acids. Trimming shortened V by 2 bases and J by 0 bases, and 19 bases separated the two germline ends. The CDR3 region is CASSQFLWGDYMNTEAFF. The CDR3 DNA is TGTGCCAGCAGCCAATTCCTCTGGGGGGACTATATGAACACTGAAGCTTTCTTT.

The table lists this clonotype with a few counts. The chain couples TRBV5-1 to TRBJ2-5; TRBD2 matches at 7 bases. From germline, CDR1 is SGHRS and CDR2 YFSETQ. The CDR3 has 16 amino acids. Trimming at V came to 7 bases and at J to 4 bases, leaving 16 bases not matched to a gene. CDR3 sequence: CASQQLKSPSGETQYF. The CDR3 coding sequence is TGCGCCAGCCAGCAGCTTAAAAGCCCTAGCGGAGAGACCCAGTACTTC.

This clonotype has more than one count but fewer than ten. This chain connects TRBV5-1 to TRBJ2-3; D is ambiguous. Germline V gene data show CDR1 as SGHRS and CDR2 as YFSETQ. With 0 bases removed from V and 3 bases from J, the gap between germline ends came to 8 bases. The CDR3 loop spans 14 amino acids. CDR3 sequence reads: CASSLEPRTDTQYF. DNA for the CDR3: TGCGCCAGCAGCTTGGAACCGAGGACAGATACGCAGTATTTT.

This clonotype has only a few counts. This chain uses TRBV7-2 with TRBJ2-7; 8 bases are a match to TRBD2. Looked up from germline, CDR1 is SGHTA and CDR2 is FQGNSA. V shed 5 bases and J 5 bases; nucleotides not matched to a gene: 8. The CDR3 is 14 amino acids. CDR3 DNA: TGTGCCAGCAGCCGAAAAATAGCGGGAAACGAGCAGTACTTC. Protein: CASSRKIAGNEQYF.

The rearrangement joins TRBV5-1 to TRBJ1-2; the D gene is possibly TRBD1 (5 bases). V lost 2 bases and J lost 8, with 16 bases in between. The CDR3 has 14 amino acids. Germline values: CDR1 SGHRS, CDR2 YFSETQ. CDR3 sequence reads: CASSFELQGDGYTF. CDR3 coding DNA: TGCGCCAGCAGCTTCGAACTTCAGGGAGACGGCTACACCTTC.

This clonotype was detected a few times. This chain connects TRBV6-6 to TRBJ2-1; D not resolved. Trimming shortened V by 7 bases and J by 6 bases, and 10 bases separated the two germline ends. The CDR3 consists of 12 residues. Germline CDR1 MNHNY, CDR2 SVGAGI (reference sequence). CDR3 DNA: TGTGCCAGCACCCAGACTGTCAATGAGCAGTTCTTC. Amino acid sequence: CASTQTVNEQFF.

The chain couples TRBV7-9 to TRBJ2-1, with TRBD1 as a possible D gene (6 bases). The CDR3 covers 16 residues. The V and J ends lost 6 bases and 0 bases respectively, with 15 bases between them. Per germline, CDR1 SEHNR and CDR2 FQNEAQ (reference sequence). This CDR3 reads CASRGGAPNSYNEQFF. The CDR3 DNA reads TGTGCCAGCAGAGGGGGAGCCCCCAACTCCTACAATGAGCAGTTCTTC.

This clonotype came up a few times. The V and J genes are TRBV3-1 and TRBJ2-7, with a possible D match to TRBD2 (7 bases). From germline, CDR1 is LGHDT and CDR2 YNNKEL (reference sequence). The CDR3 is made up of 15 amino acids. With 1 base removed from V and 2 bases from J, the gap between germline ends came to 12 bases. The CDR3 sequence is CASSQAKGGAYEQYF. The CDR3, as DNA: TGTGCCAGCAGCCAAGCCAAGGGGGGGGCCTACGAGCAGTACTTC.

This clonotype occurred once. At one of its ends the junction is not consistent with the germline gene, which may arise from a read error. The chain employs TRBV6-5 and TRBJ1-6; a possible D gene is TRBD1 (5 bases). The CDR3 sequence is 14 residues long. The germline V gene has CDR1 MNHEY and CDR2 SVGAGI. The CDR3 region is CVSSFGGGNSPLHF. CDR3 sequence (DNA): TGTGTCAGCAGTTTTGGGGGGGGGAATTCACCCCTCCACTTT.